Below, 25 T cell receptor beta chains from the same sample are listed, as sequenced in a study of blood T cells in healthy people across ages. With a J-beta primer mix and a sample-barcoded 5' primer, a second PCR ran about 6 to 11 cycles. One entry per CDR3 protein results from TCRdb running MiXCR on the 5' RACE reads. The table lists about 1.1 million distinct CDR3 sequences, roughly two fifths of them singletons. The sample was blood. The receptors stem from a young man in good health.

This clonotype showed up just once. The V and J genes are TRBV6-5 and TRBJ2-3; D is unclear. The CDR3 is made up of 17 amino acids. Deletions cut 2 bases from V and 2 bases from J, with 17 bases between. Germline V gives CDR1 MNHEY, CDR2 SVGAGI. The CDR3 region has the DNA TGTGCCAGCAGTTACCAAGCCTTGGACGGGTACACAGATACGCAGTATTTT. Amino acid sequence: CASSYQALDGYTDTQYF.

This clonotype was counted only a few times. The CDR3 DNA sequence: TGTGCCAGCAGGATTACAGGGGGGGAGAACACTGAAGCTTTCTTT. Translating it yields CASRITGGENTEAFF. This chain links TRBV7-3 with TRBJ1-1; 8 nucleotides match TRBD1. Germline loops: CDR1 SGHTA, CDR2 FQGTGA. The ends lost 6 bases at V and 1 base at J; junction bases unmatched: 7. CDR3 length: 15 residues.

This chain connects TRBV6-5 to TRBJ2-4; a possible D gene is TRBD1 (5 bases). The tail of the sequence fits TRBJ2-5 better, so the J call may be wrong. Looked up from germline, CDR1 is MNHEY and CDR2 is SVGAGI. The CDR3 contains 15 residues. The CDR3 DNA follows: TGTGCCAGCAGTTACTCGGCAGGGAACGCAGAGACCCAGTACTTC. This encodes CASSYSAGNAETQYF.

On this clonotype: This may stem from a read error, because a much larger clone lies one nucleotide away. V gene TRBV20-1 combines with J gene TRBJ2-7; TRBD2 agrees at 12 bases. The CDR3 extends over 15 amino acids. Losses at the gene ends were 1 base for V and 7 bases for J; bases not matched to a gene: 8. Per germline, CDR1 DFQATT and CDR2 SNEGSKA (reference sequence). The CDR3 here is CSARGPTSGGSEQYF. The CDR3, as DNA: TGCAGTGCTAGAGGTCCCACTAGCGGGGGGTCTGAGCAGTACTTC.

The genes are TRBV9 and TRBJ1-2, with 9 bases fitting TRBD1. Looked up from germline, CDR1 is SGDLS and CDR2 is YYNGEE. The V and J ends lost 7 bases and 8 bases, in that order; junction bases with no gene match: 12. CDR3 size: 14 residues. CDR3 nucleotide sequence: TGTGCCAGCCTAGATGGAACAGGGGGCAGAGGCTACACCTTC. Protein sequence: CASLDGTGGRGYTF.

CDR3 residues: CASSLDGTGGELFF. The CDR3 DNA sequence: TGTGCCAGCAGCTTAGATGGAACCGGTGGGGAGCTGTTTTTT. The chain couples TRBV11-2 to TRBJ2-2; D is unresolved. Germline-derived CDR1 and CDR2 are SGHAT and FQNNGV. The CDR3 is 14 residues long. V was trimmed by 0 bases and J by 8 bases, leaving 10 bases between them.

The chain combines TRBV12-3 or TRBV12-4 with TRBJ1-3, with D hard to call. Trimming stripped 6 bases from V and 7 bases from J, with 16 bases between. CDR3 length equals 14 residues. Here the CDR3 reads CASSIDRSGNTIYF. The CDR3 DNA sequence: TGTGCCAGCAGCATCGACCGGTCGGGGAACACCATATATTTT.

This clonotype was observed a few times. The chain joins TRBV9 to TRBJ2-1, with D perhaps TRBD1 (6 bases). Germline V CDR1 and CDR2: SGDLS, YYNGEE. The CDR3 extends over 15 amino acids. Trimming removed 0 bases at V and 3 bases at J, with 10 bases between. The CDR3, as DNA: TGTGCCAGCAGCGTAGGGGACACCAACTACAATGAGCAGTTCTTC. This codes for CASSVGDTNYNEQFF.

This clonotype was picked up a small number of times. V and J are TRBV7-2 and TRBJ2-3; tentative D call: TRBD2 (5 bases). The CDR3 totals 15 residues. Trimming took off 5 bases at V and 10 bases at J, with 22 bases between the two ends. Germline loops: CDR1 SGHTA, CDR2 FQGNSA. The CDR3 region has the DNA TGTGCCAGCAGCCCTAGAGGGCCCACCGGAGGATCGCAGTATTTT. This gives the protein CASSPRGPTGGSQYF.

The chain uses TRBV20-1 and TRBJ2-4, with unresolved D. CDR3 length equals 13 residues. V was trimmed by 3 bases and J by 5 bases, leaving 11 bases between them. CDR1 is DFQATT and CDR2 is SNEGSKA in the germline V gene (reference sequence). The CDR3 nucleotides read TGCAGTGCTAGTAGGCAGGCTGAAAACATTCAGTACTTC. The encoded protein is CSASRQAENIQYF.

This clonotype was detected only a few times. CDR3 region: CSARGRAGARNEQYF. CDR3 nucleotide sequence: TGCAGTGCTAGAGGGAGAGCGGGAGCTCGGAATGAGCAGTACTTC. The chain is built from TRBV20-1 and TRBJ2-1; 8 bases map to TRBD2. The better agreement between TRBJ2-7 and the DNA end casts doubt on the J call. This CDR3 is 15 amino acids long. The germline CDR1 and CDR2 sequences are DFQATT and SNEGSKA (reference sequence).

The J gene is TRBJ1-2, the V gene TRBV20-1; D gene uncertain. This CDR3 contains 14 residues. Germline loops: CDR1 DFQATT, CDR2 SNEGSKA (reference sequence). V shed 2 bases and J shed 0 bases, with 10 bases lying between them. The CDR3 region has the DNA TGCAGTGCTAGAATGAGGGAATCTAACTATGGCTACACCTTC. Its protein is CSARMRESNYGYTF.

There are many counts of this clonotype. The rearrangement uses TRBV29-1 and TRBJ2-3, with TRBD1 as a possible D gene (6 bases). Germline V gene sequence: CDR1 SQVTM, CDR2 ANQGSEA. Trimming pared 7 bases from V and 8 bases from J, leaving 19 bases between. The CDR3 totals 13 residues. CDR3 sequence (DNA): TGCAGCGCGAGGGCCCTACTCAGGGGTACGCAGTATTTT. This translates into CSARALLRGTQYF.

The table lists this clonotype with a few counts. The J gene is TRBJ1-1, the V gene TRBV4-2; D is undetermined. The germline gives CDR1 LGHNA, CDR2 YNFKEQ. V was shortened by 1 base and J by 4 bases, with 19 bases between the two germline ends. There are 17 residues in the CDR3. The CDR3, as DNA: TGTGCCAGCAGCCAAGTCGGACGGATCCTGGGGAGCACTGAAGCTTTCTTT. It is translated as CASSQVGRILGSTEAFF.

The J gene is TRBJ2-1, the V gene TRBV5-1; TRBD1 might be the D (6 bases). Germline CDR1 is SGHRS and CDR2 is YFSETQ. Trimming pared 6 bases from V and 5 bases from J, leaving 15 bases between. The CDR3 extends over 14 amino acids. Written as DNA, the CDR3 is TGCGCCAGCAACTTAGGACAGCCTCACAATGAGCAGTTCTTC. Encoded protein: CASNLGQPHNEQFF.

The chain carries TRBV5-1 and TRBJ1-2; D is unclear. The V and J ends lost 1 base and 8 bases respectively, with 21 bases between them. The CDR3 consists of 16 residues. Germline loops: CDR1 SGHRS, CDR2 YFSETQ. This CDR3 reads CASSLRSPDALGGYTF. The CDR3 nucleotides read TGCGCCAGCAGCTTGAGGAGTCCAGACGCCCTTGGAGGCTACACCTTC.

This clonotype came up a few times. This chain joins TRBV7-8 and TRBJ1-5; 7 bases align to TRBD1. The CDR3 spans 16 residues. The trim removed 3 bases at V and 3 bases at J, leaving 8 bases unmatched. Germline values: CDR1 SGHVS, CDR2 FQNEAQ. CDR3 region: CASSFSGTEDNQPQHF. As DNA, the CDR3 is TGTGCCAGCAGCTTCTCCGGGACAGAGGACAATCAGCCCCAGCATTTT.

This clonotype was seen a few times. This sequence joins TRBV7-9 and TRBJ1-5; the match to TRBD1 covers 7 bases. Germline CDR1 reads SEHNR; CDR2 reads FQNEAQ (reference sequence). V gave up 4 bases and J gave up 0 bases; unmatched junction bases: 15. This CDR3 has 19 amino acids. CDR3 sequence reads: CASSSRGTTRRDSNQPQHF. CDR3 coding DNA: TGTGCCAGCAGCTCCAGGGGGACGACACGAAGAGATAGCAATCAGCCCCAGCATTTT.

The chain links TRBV6-1 to TRBJ2-3; D is perhaps TRBD1 (6 bases). V dropped 3 bases and J dropped 4 bases, with 17 bases sitting between them. The CDR3 consists of 16 residues. CDR1 is MNHNS, CDR2 SASEGT, per germline. DNA for the CDR3: TGTGCCAGCAGTGACACCCAGGGACATGAACCAGATACGCAGTATTTT. Translation: CASSDTQGHEPDTQYF.

J is TRBJ1-2 and V is TRBV7-9, with TRBD1 matching 7 bases. The CDR3 is 15 residues long. CDR1 and CDR2 from the germline V gene are SEHNR and FQNEAQ (reference sequence). Losses at the gene ends were 1 base for V and 4 bases for J; bases not matched to a gene: 6. CDR3: CASSLEGQPTYGYTF. The CDR3 DNA is TGTGCCAGCAGCTTAGAGGGACAGCCGACCTATGGCTACACCTTC.

V and J are TRBV11-1 and TRBJ2-7; 13 positions match TRBD2. The CDR3 length is 16 residues. Trimming removed 5 bases from V and 7 bases from J; junction bases left unmatched: 11. Germline V lookup: CDR1 SGHAT, CDR2 FQDESV (reference sequence). CDR3 sequence: CASSPSGTSGEYEQYF. Written as DNA, the CDR3 is TGTGCCAGCAGCCCGTCCGGGACTAGCGGGGAGTATGAGCAGTACTTC.

The rearrangement joins TRBV20-1 to TRBJ1-5; D unresolved. Per germline, CDR1 DFQATT and CDR2 SNEGSKA (reference sequence). The CDR3 is made up of 12 amino acids. V was shortened by 0 bases and J by 7 bases, with 7 bases between the two germline ends. CDR3 DNA sequence: TGCAGTGCTAGAGATTGCGGCCAGCCCCAGCATTTT. This encodes CSARDCGQPQHF.

This clonotype was seen a handful of times. This sequence joins TRBV6-5 and TRBJ2-5, with 13 bases fitting TRBD2. The ends lost 3 bases at V and 5 bases at J; junction bases unmatched: 15. The germline V gene encodes CDR1 MNHEY and CDR2 SVGAGI. This CDR3 is 19 amino acids long. CDR3 loop: CASSYLLAGGPMSGETQYF. Here the CDR3 DNA reads TGTGCCAGCAGTTATTTACTAGCGGGGGGGCCTATGTCTGGGGAGACCCAGTACTTC.

This rearrangement joins TRBV20-1 to TRBJ2-1; D is possibly TRBD1 (6 bases). The CDR3 spans 17 residues. Per germline, CDR1 DFQATT and CDR2 SNEGSKA (reference sequence). V gave up 0 bases and J gave up 4 bases, with 19 bases separating them. The CDR3: CSARDQSGRGAYNEQFF. DNA of the CDR3: TGCAGTGCTAGAGATCAGTCGGGCAGGGGAGCTTACAATGAGCAGTTCTTC.

The chain carries TRBV6-5 and TRBJ2-2; tentatively, D is TRBD2 (5 bases). Trimming removed 5 bases from V and 5 bases from J, with 18 bases in between. Germline-derived CDR1 and CDR2 are MNHEY and SVGAGI. The CDR3 extends over 16 amino acids. Here the CDR3 reads CASSGSLDSLTGELFF. CDR3 nucleotides: TGTGCCAGCAGTGGCTCATTGGACTCATTAACCGGGGAGCTGTTTTTT.